This TCR beta chain emerged from a study of cytomegalovirus exposure and HLA in healthy donors. The CDR3 totals 14 residues. The germline CDR1 and CDR2 sequences are GTSNPN and SVGIG (reference sequence). V gave up 8 bases and J gave up 9 bases, with 22 bases separating them. 13 Jbeta primers and 60 Vbeta primers were used for the PCR. The assay was immunoSEQ multiplex PCR, and TCRdb's table has in-frame clones only and misses some. Here the sample spans approximately 130,000 clones, around 85% being singletons. The sample comprised PBMCs. This receptor was obtained from a woman under 40 in good health and CMV-seropositive. The V call is TRBV30, the J call TRBJ2-2; a weak D match, TRBD2 (5 bases). This chain's CDR3 is CAAPLGGIVRELFF. CDR3 nucleotide sequence: TGTGCCGCTCCTCTAGGAGGTATTGTGAGGGAGCTGTTTTTT.